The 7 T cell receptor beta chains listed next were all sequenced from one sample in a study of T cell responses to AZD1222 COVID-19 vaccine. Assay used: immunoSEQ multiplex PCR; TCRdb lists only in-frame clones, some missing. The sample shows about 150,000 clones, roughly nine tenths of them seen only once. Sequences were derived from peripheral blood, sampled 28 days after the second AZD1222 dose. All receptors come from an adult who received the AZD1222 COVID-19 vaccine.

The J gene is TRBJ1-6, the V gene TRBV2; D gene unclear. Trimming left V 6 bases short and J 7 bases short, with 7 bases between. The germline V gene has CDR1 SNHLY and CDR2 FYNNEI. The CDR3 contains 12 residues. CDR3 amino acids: CASRGINSPLHF. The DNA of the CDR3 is TGTGCCAGCAGAGGGATCAATTCACCCCTCCACTTT.

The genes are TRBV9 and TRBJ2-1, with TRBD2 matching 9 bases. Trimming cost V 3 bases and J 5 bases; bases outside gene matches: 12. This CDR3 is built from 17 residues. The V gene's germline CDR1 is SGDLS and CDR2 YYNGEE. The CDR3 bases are TGTGCCAGCAGCGCCCCGCTGACTAGCGGAACCCACAATGAGCAGTTCTTC. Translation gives CASSAPLTSGTHNEQFF.

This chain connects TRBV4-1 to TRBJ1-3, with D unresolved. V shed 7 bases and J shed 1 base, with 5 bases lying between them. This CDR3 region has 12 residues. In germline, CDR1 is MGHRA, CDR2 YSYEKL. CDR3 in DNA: TGCGCCAGCACCGGGTCTGGAAACACCATATATTTT. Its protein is CASTGSGNTIYF.

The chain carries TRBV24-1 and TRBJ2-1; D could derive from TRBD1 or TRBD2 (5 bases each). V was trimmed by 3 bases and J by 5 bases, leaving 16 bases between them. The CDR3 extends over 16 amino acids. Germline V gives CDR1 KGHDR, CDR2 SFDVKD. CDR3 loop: CATSDALGTGNNEQFF. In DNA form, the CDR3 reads TGTGCCACCAGTGATGCCCTAGGGACCGGAAACAATGAGCAGTTCTTC.

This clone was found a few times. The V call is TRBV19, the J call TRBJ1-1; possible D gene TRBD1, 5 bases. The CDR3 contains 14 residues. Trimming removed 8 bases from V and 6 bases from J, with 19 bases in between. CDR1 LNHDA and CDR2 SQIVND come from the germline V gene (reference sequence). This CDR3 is CASGYPGTSSEAFF. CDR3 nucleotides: TGTGCCAGTGGGTATCCAGGGACCTCATCTGAAGCTTTCTTT.

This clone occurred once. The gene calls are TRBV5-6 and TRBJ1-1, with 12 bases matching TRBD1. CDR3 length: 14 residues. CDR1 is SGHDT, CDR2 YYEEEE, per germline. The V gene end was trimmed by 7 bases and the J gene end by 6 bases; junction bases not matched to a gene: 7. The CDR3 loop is CASSTGTGGPEAFF. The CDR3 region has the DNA TGTGCCAGCTCCACCGGGACAGGGGGCCCTGAAGCTTTCTTT.

This CDR3 reads CASSAIGTGRGGNTIYF. The CDR3 DNA reads TGTGCCAGCAGCGCCATTGGGACAGGGAGAGGTGGAAACACCATATATTTT. V gene TRBV9 combines with J gene TRBJ1-3, with 9 positions matching TRBD1. Germline lookup yields CDR1 SGDLS and CDR2 YYNGEE. V lost 3 bases and J lost 3; bases outside the gene matches: 10. This CDR3 is 17 amino acids long.